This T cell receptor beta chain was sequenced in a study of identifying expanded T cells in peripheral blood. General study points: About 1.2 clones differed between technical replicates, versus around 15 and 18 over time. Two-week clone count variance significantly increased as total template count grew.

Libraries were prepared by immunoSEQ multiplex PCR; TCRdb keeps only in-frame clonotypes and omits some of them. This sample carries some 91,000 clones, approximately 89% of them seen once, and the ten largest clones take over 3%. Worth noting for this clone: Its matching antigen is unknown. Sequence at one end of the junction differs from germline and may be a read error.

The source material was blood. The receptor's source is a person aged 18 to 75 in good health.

The CDR3 protein is CAINEGAGVKSEQYF. In DNA, the CDR3 is TGTGCCATCAATGAGGGGGCGGGAGTAAAAAGCGAGCAGTACTTC. V and J are TRBV10-3 and TRBJ2-7, with D perhaps matching TRBD1 or TRBD2 (7 bases each). The length of the CDR3 is 15 residues. Germline assignment: CDR1 ENHRY and CDR2 SYGVKD.